The 13 T cell receptor beta chains given below trace back to one sample, sequenced in a study of human T cells and chemical hapten exposure. TCRdb recomputed calls from the RACE reads with MiXCR, one row per CDR3 protein. The table lists around 99,000 distinct CDR3 sequences, about 11% of them singletons. Time point specified: patch test 2, 6 weeks after DPC sensitization. The treatment is: therapeutic diphenylcyclopropenone sensitization with weekly scalp DPC. The sequencing used whole blood, collected in connection with sensitization to the hapten diphenylcyclopropenone (DPC). The receptor set was obtained from a man in his forties with alopecia areata. Some clones in this sample may be carry-over from other donors' samples.

There are a few counts of this clonotype. The V and J genes are TRBV27 and TRBJ2-7, with D possibly being TRBD1 (6 bases). Germline V CDR1 and CDR2: MNHEY, SMNVEV (reference sequence). Trimming took off 3 bases at V and 2 bases at J, with 8 bases between the two ends. This CDR3 has 13 residues. For the CDR3, the DNA is TGTGCCAGCAGTTTTCAGGGGCCCTACGAGCAGTACTTC. Amino acids: CASSFQGPYEQYF.

This clonotype was counted only a few times. The chain combines TRBV5-1 with TRBJ2-3; D gene uncertain. The CDR3 covers 14 residues. Germline CDR1 and CDR2: SGHRS and YFSETQ. V was pared by 0 bases and J by 0 bases, with 5 bases between. The CDR3 sequence: CASSLVGSTDTQYF. CDR3 in DNA: TGCGCCAGCAGCTTGGTCGGCAGCACAGATACGCAGTATTTT.

This clonotype was counted a few times. The J gene is TRBJ2-1, the V gene TRBV6-2 or TRBV6-3, with TRBD2 matching 7 bases. The V and J ends lost 8 bases and 6 bases, in that order; junction bases with no gene match: 16. The CDR3 totals 16 residues. Germline-derived CDR1 and CDR2 are MNHEY and SVGEGT. This chain's CDR3 is CASSKWGSGAGNEQFF. The DNA of the CDR3 is TGTGCCAGCTCAAAGTGGGGGAGCGGGGCGGGCAATGAGCAGTTCTTC.

The genes are TRBV5-1 and TRBJ2-3, with 10 nucleotides matching TRBD2. The V segment lost 1 base and the J segment 3 bases; nucleotides outside the gene matches: 11. The V gene's germline CDR1 is SGHRS and CDR2 YFSETQ. CDR3 length: 18 amino acids. The CDR3 is CASSLRPSGSGSTDTQYF. DNA of the CDR3: TGCGCCAGCAGCTTGCGGCCTAGCGGGAGTGGTAGTACAGATACGCAGTATTTT.

This clonotype turned up a few times. V and J are TRBV7-9 and TRBJ2-5, with 8 positions matching TRBD2. Trimming at V came to 5 bases and at J to 3 bases, leaving 8 bases not matched to a gene. Germline V CDR1 and CDR2: SEHNR, FQNEAQ (reference sequence). The CDR3 runs to 15 residues. CDR3 coding DNA: TGTGCCAGCAGCACCGGGAGCGGGAGTGAAGAGACCCAGTACTTC. Translated, it gives CASSTGSGSEETQYF.

Details on this clonotype: This may be a read error, as it is one base from a much larger clone. The gene calls are TRBV20-1 and TRBJ1-6; no clear D. V lost 3 bases and J 10 bases, leaving 10 bases between the germline ends. Germline-derived CDR1 and CDR2 are DFQATT and SNEGSKA (reference sequence). This CDR3 has 12 amino acids. CDR3 sequence (DNA): TGCAGTGCTAGCAGTGAAGGATCACCCCTCCACTTT. It encodes CSASSEGSPLHF.

DNA for the CDR3: TGTGCCACCTGGAGCGGAGACTACAATGAGCAGTTCTTC. This gives the protein CATWSGDYNEQFF. V gene TRBV6-1 combines with J gene TRBJ2-1; D is perhaps TRBD2 (5 bases). This CDR3 comprises 13 residues. Germline V lookup: CDR1 MNHNS, CDR2 SASEGT. The V end was cut by 10 bases, the J end by 3 bases, with 13 bases between.

This chain uses TRBV20-1 with TRBJ2-1; TRBD2 aligns across 10 bases. V lost 0 bases to trimming and J lost 9 bases; unmatched junction nucleotides: 20. The CDR3 loop spans 19 amino acids. CDR1 and CDR2 (germline): DFQATT, SNEGSKA (reference sequence). This CDR3 is CSARDRMSSGSLSYGEQFF. CDR3 bases: TGCAGTGCTAGAGATAGGATGTCTAGCGGGAGTTTAAGTTACGGTGAGCAGTTCTTC.

This clonotype has only a few counts. The chain joins TRBV11-2 to TRBJ2-3; D may match TRBD1 or TRBD2 (6 bases each). This CDR3 has 19 amino acids. Germline V CDR1 and CDR2: SGHAT, FQNNGV. V was shortened by 1 base and J by 1 base, with 21 bases between the two germline ends. CDR3 nucleotides: TGTGCCAGCAGCTTAGGTATTGTTCGGGGGCCGGTCGGCACAGATACGCAGTATTTT. Its protein is CASSLGIVRGPVGTDTQYF.

This clonotype was picked up many times. This rearrangement joins TRBV11-2 to TRBJ1-6; the D gene is possibly TRBD1 (5 bases). The V and J ends lost 6 bases and 5 bases respectively, with 14 bases between them. This CDR3 is built from 15 residues. In germline, CDR1 is SGHAT, CDR2 FQNNGV. The chain's CDR3 is CASRSGRGDNSPLHF. DNA for the CDR3: TGTGCCAGCAGATCGGGGAGGGGCGATAATTCACCCCTCCACTTT.

This clonotype was observed a handful of times. CDR3 sequence reads: CASSSPGAGFRGLGLNEQFF. As DNA, the CDR3 is TGTGCCAGCAGCTCCCCGGGTGCCGGATTCAGGGGGCTGGGGTTGAATGAGCAGTTCTTC. The chain joins TRBV7-9 to TRBJ2-1; TRBD1 agrees at 8 bases. CDR1 and CDR2 (germline): SEHNR, FQNEAQ (reference sequence). This CDR3 has 20 amino acids. V dropped 4 bases and J dropped 7; count of bases not matched to a gene: 24.

There are many counts of this clonotype. The rearrangement joins TRBV6-5 to TRBJ1-4; D ambiguous. CDR3 length: 16 amino acids. Trimming pared 0 bases from V and 0 bases from J, leaving 8 bases between. Germline-derived CDR1 and CDR2 are MNHEY and SVGAGI. The CDR3 sequence is CASSYSRTTTNEKLFF. The CDR3 DNA reads as TGTGCCAGCAGTTACTCGAGGACGACAACTAATGAAAAACTGTTTTTT.

In this sample, this clonotype turned up many times. The J gene is TRBJ1-4, the V gene TRBV7-9; D remains ambiguous. Trimming removed 7 bases from V and 4 bases from J, with 10 bases in between. This CDR3 spans 13 amino acids. The germline CDR1 and CDR2 sequences are SEHNR and FQNEAQ (reference sequence). The CDR3 reads CASTDGINEKLFF. CDR3 DNA: TGTGCCAGCACGGACGGAATTAATGAAAAACTGTTTTTT.